Below are 6 T cell receptor beta chains sequenced from a single sample in a study of blood T cell repertoires in COVID-19. Method: immunoSEQ multiplex PCR; TCRdb's copy keeps in-frame clones and lacks some. Here the sample spans some 380,000 clones, roughly 90% being singletons. The sample taken for sequencing was peripheral blood. The receptors were gathered from a man in his late teens or twenties with active or convalescent COVID-19.

In this sample, this clone turned up once. The gene calls are TRBV11-1 and TRBJ1-2; no definite D call. The germline CDR1 and CDR2 sequences are SGHAT and FQDESV (reference sequence). The CDR3 runs to 15 residues. V lost 6 bases, J lost 4 bases, and 18 bases lay in between. CDR3 sequence: CASSLDSPRSYGYTF. The CDR3 region has the DNA TGTGCCAGCAGTCTGGACTCTCCAAGAAGCTATGGCTACACCTTC.

The chain links TRBV15 to TRBJ1-4, with D perhaps TRBD1 (5 bases). Deletions cut 3 bases from V and 5 bases from J, with 10 bases between. Germline CDR1 LNHNV, CDR2 YYDKDF (reference sequence). The length of the CDR3 is 14 residues. CDR3 residues: CATSRTGGNEKLFF. CDR3 DNA sequence: TGTGCCACCAGCAGGACGGGGGGGAATGAAAAACTGTTTTTT.

The chain has TRBV28 and TRBJ1-5; D is possibly TRBD1 (6 bases). Germline V gene data show CDR1 as MDHEN and CDR2 as SYDVKM. With 5 bases removed from V and 5 bases from J, the gap between germline ends came to 13 bases. The CDR3 loop spans 14 amino acids. The CDR3 protein is CASSLAGEYQPQHF. CDR3 in DNA: TGTGCCAGCAGTCTAGCAGGGGAGTATCAGCCCCAGCATTTT.

The rearrangement uses TRBV9 and TRBJ2-1; TRBD2 is a possible D gene (7 bases). Germline V gives CDR1 SGDLS, CDR2 YYNGEE. V was trimmed by 3 bases and J by 10 bases, leaving 8 bases between them. The CDR3 covers 11 residues. This CDR3 is CASSAGGEQFF. CDR3 bases: TGTGCCAGCAGCGCGGGGGGCGAGCAGTTCTTC.

The chain employs TRBV28 and TRBJ1-2, with D possibly matching TRBD1 (6 bases). Trimming stripped 3 bases from V and 6 bases from J, with 11 bases between. This CDR3 comprises 13 residues. Germline V gene data show CDR1 as MDHEN and CDR2 as SYDVKM. This chain's CDR3 is CASSFGGRDGYTF. CDR3 sequence (DNA): TGTGCCAGCAGTTTCGGGGGGCGTGATGGCTACACCTTC.

The chain uses TRBV5-1 and TRBJ2-2; 8 bases agree with TRBD1. Trimming cost V 6 bases and J 4 bases; bases outside gene matches: 14. The CDR3 totals 17 residues. In germline, CDR1 is SGHRS, CDR2 YFSETQ. The CDR3 spells CASTGGWTGRSTGELFF. In nucleotides, the CDR3 is TGCGCCAGCACCGGGGGTTGGACAGGGCGATCCACCGGGGAGCTGTTTTTT.